Each of the 22 T cell receptor beta chains below was sequenced from the same sample in a study of T cell repertoires in ileal Crohn's disease. The protocol was immunoSEQ multiplex PCR, while the TCRdb copy is restricted to in-frame clones and leaves out a portion. Here the sample spans some 30,000 clones, around 80% being singletons. Sample: ileal tissue. These TCRs come from an adult with Crohn's disease.

This clone appeared once. The gene calls are TRBV19 and TRBJ2-1; D is undetermined. Trimming took 1 base from V and 5 from J, leaving 9 bases between them. Germline loops: CDR1 LNHDA, CDR2 SQIVND (reference sequence). This CDR3 is built from 14 residues. The CDR3, as DNA: TGTGCCAGTAGTATAGGGGCGACGAACAATGAGCAGTTCTTC. Protein: CASSIGATNNEQFF.

The rearrangement joins TRBV9 to TRBJ1-1, with D unclear. This CDR3 comprises 13 residues. Germline loops: CDR1 SGDLS, CDR2 YYNGEE. Trimming pared 4 bases from V and 0 bases from J, leaving 7 bases between. CDR3 DNA: TGTGCCAGCAGCCCCTACGTGAACACTGAAGCTTTCTTT. Amino acids: CASSPYVNTEAFF.

This chain links TRBV6-1 with TRBJ1-2, with D unresolved. V was trimmed by 0 bases and J by 9 bases, leaving 11 bases between them. The CDR3 is 13 residues long. The V gene's germline CDR1 is MNHNS and CDR2 SASEGT. The CDR3 coding sequence is TGTGCCAGCAGTGAAGCCCGTCGAGGCCGCTACACCTTC. Translation gives CASSEARRGRYTF.

V gene TRBV9 combines with J gene TRBJ2-5; 9 nucleotides agree with TRBD1. V lost 3 bases, J lost 4 bases, and 10 bases stayed unmatched. The length of the CDR3 is 16 residues. The germline gives CDR1 SGDLS, CDR2 YYNGEE. CDR3 DNA: TGTGCCAGCAGCGCCACAGGGGGCGAGGACCCAGAGACCCAGTACTTC. The encoded protein is CASSATGGEDPETQYF.

The chain links TRBV9 to TRBJ2-7; 9 bases match TRBD2. Losses at the gene ends were 0 bases for V and 0 bases for J; bases not matched to a gene: 1. This CDR3 spans 15 amino acids. The germline V gene has CDR1 SGDLS and CDR2 YYNGEE. CDR3 DNA sequence: TGTGCCAGCAGCGTAGGGACTAGCGTCTCCTACGAGCAGTACTTC. Translation gives CASSVGTSVSYEQYF.

J is TRBJ1-1 and V is TRBV7-2, with TRBD1 matching 7 bases. The CDR3 has 17 amino acids. Looked up from germline, CDR1 is SGHTA and CDR2 is FQGNSA. V shed 2 bases and J 0 bases; nucleotides not matched to a gene: 9. In DNA form, the CDR3 reads TGTGCCAGCAGCTTAAGGGGGCGGGGAGATCTGAACACTGAAGCTTTCTTT. This gives the protein CASSLRGRGDLNTEAFF. The full variable domain, its missing parts supplied by reference TRBV7-2 and TRBJ1-1, is GAGVSQSPSNKVTEKGKDVELRCDPISGHTALYWYRQSLGQGLEFLIYFQGNSAPDKSGLPSDRFSAERTGGSVSTLTIQRTQQEDSAVYLCASSLRGRGDLNTEAFFGQGTRLTVV.

This clone has only one observation. The chain employs TRBV18 and TRBJ2-2, with TRBD2 as a possible D gene (6 bases). Germline V gene data show CDR1 as KGHSH and CDR2 as LQKENI. The CDR3 sequence is 16 residues long. Trimming cost V 0 bases and J 6 bases, with 14 bases left between them. The CDR3 protein is CASSPPGGAVAGELFF. CDR3 DNA sequence: TGTGCCAGCTCACCACCCGGGGGAGCCGTCGCCGGGGAGCTGTTTTTT.

The J gene is TRBJ1-1, the V gene TRBV7-2, with 7 bases aligning to TRBD1. Trimming at V came to 4 bases and at J to 9 bases, leaving 11 bases not matched to a gene. From germline, CDR1 is SGHTA and CDR2 FQGNSA. The CDR3 is 14 amino acids. This CDR3 reads CASSYDLGQEKAFF. Here the CDR3 DNA reads TGTGCCAGCAGCTACGATCTCGGACAGGAGAAAGCTTTCTTT.

About this clone: The junction and the germline gene differ at one end; a read error may be behind it. The V call is TRBV7-2, the J call TRBJ2-2, with D maybe TRBD2 (6 bases). Germline V gene lookup returns CDR1 SGHTA and CDR2 FQGNSA. The CDR3 length is 15 residues. The CDR3 region is CASSPRTGNTGGLFF. In DNA form, the CDR3 reads TGTGCCAGCAGCCCCCGGACTGGGAACACCGGGGGGCTGTTTTTT.

This clone showed up just a few times. The V gene is TRBV11-3, the J gene TRBJ2-1; D may be TRBD2 (5 bases). Trimming left V 5 bases short and J 10 bases short, with 15 bases between. Germline V gene lookup returns CDR1 SGHNT and CDR2 YENEEA. CDR3 length: 13 amino acids. The CDR3 here is CASSPRLAGEQFF. DNA of the CDR3: TGTGCCAGCAGCCCCCGCCTAGCCGGGGAGCAGTTCTTC.

The chain uses TRBV5-5 and TRBJ2-7; D remains unclear. Germline V CDR1 and CDR2: SGHKS, YYEKEE (reference sequence). The CDR3 is made up of 13 amino acids. The germline V and J ends were trimmed by 4 bases and 5 bases, with 13 bases remaining between them. This chain's CDR3 is CASSNAGSHEQYF. The CDR3, as DNA: TGTGCCAGCAGCAACGCCGGTTCCCACGAGCAGTACTTC. The whole variable domain, remainder taken from reference TRBV5-5 and TRBJ2-7, is DAGVTQSPTHLIKTRGQQVTLRCSPISGHKSVSWYQQVLGQGPQFIFQYYEKEERGRGNFPDRFSARQFPNYSSELNVNALLLGDSALYLCASSNAGSHEQYFGPGTRLTVT.

This clone occurred a few times. The chain has TRBV6-1 and TRBJ2-7, with 7 bases matching TRBD2. V shed 7 bases and J 2 bases; nucleotides not matched to a gene: 11. The germline CDR1 and CDR2 sequences are MNHNS and SASEGT. The CDR3 loop spans 15 amino acids. CDR3 bases: TGTGCCAGCATTCAGTCATTGGCGGGAGCCTACGAGCAGTACTTC. It encodes CASIQSLAGAYEQYF.

This chain connects TRBV30 to TRBJ1-2; 7 bases fit TRBD1. V shed 4 bases, J shed 8 bases, and the junction held 13 bases outside the gene matches. The CDR3 has 14 amino acids. Germline CDR1 and CDR2: GTSNPN and SVGIG (reference sequence). The CDR3 protein is CAWTLKGNRGGYTF. The CDR3 DNA follows: TGTGCCTGGACCCTAAAGGGAAACAGGGGCGGCTACACCTTC. The full variable domain, rest sourced from reference TRBV30 and TRBJ1-2, is SQTIHQWPATLVQPVGSPLSLECTVEGTSNPNLYWYRQAAGRGLQLLFYSVGIGQISSEVPQNLSASRPQDRQFILSSKKLLLSDSGFYLCAWTLKGNRGGYTFGSGTRLTVV.

The V call is TRBV9, the J call TRBJ2-7; 9 bases are a match to TRBD1. The length of the CDR3 is 14 residues. V lost 4 bases, J lost 7 bases, and 9 bases stayed unmatched. Germline CDR1 SGDLS, CDR2 YYNGEE. CDR3 nucleotide sequence: TGTGCCAGCAGCTTAAAACAGGGGGCGGGTGAGCAGTACTTC. It codes for CASSLKQGAGEQYF.

This clone was counted only a few times. The rearrangement joins TRBV29-1 to TRBJ1-1; 12 bases match TRBD1. The CDR3 length is 14 residues. With V trimmed by 1 base and J by 4 bases, 1 base remained unmatched. CDR1 and CDR2 from the germline V gene are SQVTM and ANQGSEA. The CDR3 protein is CSVEGGQGATEAFF. The CDR3 DNA sequence: TGCAGCGTTGAAGGGGGACAGGGGGCCACTGAAGCTTTCTTT. Complete variable domain (other parts from reference TRBV29-1 and TRBJ1-1): SAVISQKPSRDICQRGTSLTIQCQVDSQVTMMFWYRQQPGQSLTLIATANQGSEATYESGFVIDKFPISRPNLTFSTLTVSNMSPEDSSIYLCSVEGGQGATEAFFGQGTRLTVV.

This chain connects TRBV6-1 to TRBJ2-2, with 8 bases identical to TRBD2. Losses at the gene ends were 6 bases for V and 2 bases for J; bases not matched to a gene: 2. This CDR3 is built from 14 residues. In germline, CDR1 is MNHNS, CDR2 SASEGT. As DNA, the CDR3 is TGTGCCAGCAGACTAGCGGACAACACCGGGGAGCTGTTTTTT. Translated: CASRLADNTGELFF.

The rearrangement links TRBV9 to TRBJ2-1, with D maybe TRBD1 (5 bases). The CDR3 is 15 residues long. The V gene's germline CDR1 is SGDLS and CDR2 YYNGEE. V lost 0 bases and J lost 5, with 12 bases in between. This chain's CDR3 is CASSVVGAGNNEQFF. In nucleotides, the CDR3 is TGTGCCAGCAGCGTAGTCGGAGCAGGGAACAATGAGCAGTTCTTC.

The genes are TRBV19 and TRBJ2-7; TRBD2 matches at 10 bases. The germline V gene encodes CDR1 LNHDA and CDR2 SQIVND (reference sequence). Germline trimming cut 4 bases from V and 4 bases from J; bases unmatched to any gene: 7. CDR3 length: 15 amino acids. CDR3 DNA sequence: TGTGCCAGTAGTACCCGCGCTAGCGGGGGATACGAGCAGTACTTC. This gives the protein CASSTRASGGYEQYF.

The genes are TRBV6-1 and TRBJ1-1; tentatively, D is TRBD1 (6 bases). This CDR3 contains 16 residues. The V gene lost 5 bases and the J gene lost 1 base, with 17 bases spanning the gap. Germline CDR1 and CDR2: MNHNS and SASEGT. CDR3 sequence reads: CASSKVQGVGNTEAFF. CDR3 DNA sequence: TGTGCCAGCAGTAAAGTACAGGGAGTCGGGAACACTGAAGCTTTCTTT.

The V and J genes are TRBV6-6 and TRBJ2-3; the match to TRBD1 covers 9 bases. The CDR3 covers 13 residues. After removal of 6 bases from V and 4 bases from J, the junction contained 2 bases not matched to a gene. Germline lookup yields CDR1 MNHNY and CDR2 SVGAGI (reference sequence). The CDR3 spells CASRGQGSDTQYF. The CDR3 nucleotides read TGTGCCAGCAGGGGACAGGGATCAGATACGCAGTATTTT.

This chain links TRBV5-1 with TRBJ2-1, with 15 positions matching TRBD2. The CDR3 runs to 16 residues. The J segment lost 2 bases and the V segment lost 4 bases, leaving 1 base of the junction unmatched. The germline V gene encodes CDR1 SGHRS and CDR2 YFSETQ. This CDR3 is CASSGLAGGAYNEQFF. In DNA, the CDR3 is TGCGCCAGCAGCGGACTAGCGGGGGGGGCCTACAATGAGCAGTTCTTC.

The chain recombines TRBV5-6 with TRBJ1-2, with TRBD1 matching over 10 bases. This CDR3 comprises 15 residues. In germline, CDR1 is SGHDT, CDR2 YYEEEE. V was clipped by 1 base and J by 3 bases; unmatched bases: 3. CDR3 DNA sequence: TGTGCCAGCAGCTTGTTTGGACAGGGGGACTATGGCTACACCTTC. Translating gives CASSLFGQGDYGYTF.